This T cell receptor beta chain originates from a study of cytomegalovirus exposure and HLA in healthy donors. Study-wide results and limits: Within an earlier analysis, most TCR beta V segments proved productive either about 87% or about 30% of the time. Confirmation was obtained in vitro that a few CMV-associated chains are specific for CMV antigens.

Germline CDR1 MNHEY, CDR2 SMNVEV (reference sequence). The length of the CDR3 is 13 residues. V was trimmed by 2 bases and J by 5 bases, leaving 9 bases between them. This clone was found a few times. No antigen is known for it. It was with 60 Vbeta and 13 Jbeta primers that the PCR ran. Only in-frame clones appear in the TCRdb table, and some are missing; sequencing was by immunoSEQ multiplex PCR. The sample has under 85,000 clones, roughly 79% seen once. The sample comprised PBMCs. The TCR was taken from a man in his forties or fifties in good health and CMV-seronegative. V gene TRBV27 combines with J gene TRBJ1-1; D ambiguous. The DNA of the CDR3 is TGTGCCAGCAGTTTAAATCCCCCGACTGAAGCTTTCTTT. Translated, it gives CASSLNPPTEAFF.